This T cell receptor (beta chain) stems from a study of cytomegalovirus exposure and HLA in healthy donors. Study results and caveats: With high specificity and sensitivity, the classifier reportedly diagnosed cytomegalovirus status. Researchers counted roughly 150 TCR beta chains as cytomegalovirus-associated. An analysis was carried out at a later point. It showed that HLA-associated TCR beta chains were more clonally expanded than equally common non-associated chains.

As concerns this clone: Its antigen is unidentified.

PCR amplification relied on 60 Vbeta primers (plus 13 Jbeta primers). Assay used: immunoSEQ multiplex PCR; TCRdb lists only in-frame clones, some missing. The sample holds approximately 140,000 clones, roughly 63% seen once. The CDR3 has 14 residues. CDR1 is MDHEN, CDR2 SYDVKM, per germline. V gave up 2 bases and J gave up 0 bases, with 5 bases separating them. Sequences were obtained from PBMCs. This sequence originates from a woman aged 60-75 years in good health and CMV-seropositive. The chain is built from TRBV28 and TRBJ2-1; no clear D gene. The CDR3 DNA sequence: TGTGCCAGCAGTTTACCCTTCTCCTACAATGAGCAGTTCTTC. Translating gives CASSLPFSYNEQFF.